One and the same sample provided the 3 T cell receptor beta chains below, sequenced in a study of shared clonotypes between healthy human individuals. Using immunoSEQ multiplex PCR, the repertoire was profiled, and TCRdb retains in-frame clones only, with some absent. Among more than 2,000,000 clones listed, roughly 92% were seen once. Specimen: naive CD4+ T cells sorted from blood. Subset defined: CD45RA+ positively selected. These receptor sequences come from a man younger than 35 in good health.

In this sample, this clone turned up once. The chain employs TRBV10-2 and TRBJ2-1; TRBD1 matches 7 bases. V dropped 6 bases and J dropped 6; count of bases not matched to a gene: 8. CDR1 WSHSY and CDR2 SAAADI come from the germline V gene. CDR3 length equals 14 residues. CDR3 region: CASSTGVRANEQFF. Written as DNA, the CDR3 is TGCGCCAGCAGCACAGGGGTACGGGCCAATGAGCAGTTCTTC.

The rearrangement uses TRBV7-2 and TRBJ2-7; D is unclear. The germline V and J ends were trimmed by 1 base and 0 bases, with 7 bases remaining between them. From germline, CDR1 is SGHTA and CDR2 FQGNSA. The length of the CDR3 is 14 residues. The DNA for the CDR3 is TGTGCCAGCAGCTTAGAACACTCCTCCTACGAGCAGTACTTC. This translates into CASSLEHSSYEQYF.

This chain connects TRBV9 to TRBJ1-2, with 8 bases that match TRBD1. CDR1 and CDR2 from the germline V gene are SGDLS and YYNGEE. CDR3 length: 15 amino acids. V lost 1 base to trimming and J lost 4 bases; unmatched junction nucleotides: 6. The CDR3 DNA reads as TGTGCCAGCAGCGTACAGGGGGCGCAGGGCTATGGCTACACCTTC. Residues: CASSVQGAQGYGYTF. The entire variable domain, with the rest obtained from reference TRBV9 and TRBJ1-2, is as follows: DSGVTQTPKHLITATGQRVTLRCSPRSGDLSVYWYQQSLDQGLQFLIQYYNGEERAKGNILERFSAQQFPDLHSELNLSSLELGDSALYFCASSVQGAQGYGYTFGSGTRLTVV.